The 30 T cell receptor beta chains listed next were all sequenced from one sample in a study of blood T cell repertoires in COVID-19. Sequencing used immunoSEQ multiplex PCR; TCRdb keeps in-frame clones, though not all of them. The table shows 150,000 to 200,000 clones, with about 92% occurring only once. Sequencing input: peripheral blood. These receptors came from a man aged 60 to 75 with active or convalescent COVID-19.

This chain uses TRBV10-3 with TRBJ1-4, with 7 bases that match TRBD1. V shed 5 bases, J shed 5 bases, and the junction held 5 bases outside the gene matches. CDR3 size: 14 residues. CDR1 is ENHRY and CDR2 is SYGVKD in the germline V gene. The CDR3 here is CAISPGTENEKLFF. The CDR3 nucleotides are TGTGCCATCAGTCCCGGGACAGAGAATGAAAAACTGTTTTTT.

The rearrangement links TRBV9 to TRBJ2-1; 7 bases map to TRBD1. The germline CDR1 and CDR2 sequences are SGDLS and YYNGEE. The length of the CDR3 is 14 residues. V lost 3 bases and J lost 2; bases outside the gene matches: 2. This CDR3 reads CASSAQGAYNEQFF. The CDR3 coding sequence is TGTGCCAGCAGCGCCCAGGGGGCCTACAATGAGCAGTTCTTC. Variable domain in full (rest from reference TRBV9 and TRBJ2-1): DSGVTQTPKHLITATGQRVTLRCSPRSGDLSVYWYQQSLDQGLQFLIQYYNGEERAKGNILERFSAQQFPDLHSELNLSSLELGDSALYFCASSAQGAYNEQFFGPGTRLTVL.

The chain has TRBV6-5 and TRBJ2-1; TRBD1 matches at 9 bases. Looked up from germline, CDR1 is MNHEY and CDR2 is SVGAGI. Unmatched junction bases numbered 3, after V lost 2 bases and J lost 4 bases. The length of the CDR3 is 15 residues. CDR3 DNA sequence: TGTGCCAGCAGTTACGCGGGACAGGGATACAATGAGCAGTTCTTC. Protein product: CASSYAGQGYNEQFF.

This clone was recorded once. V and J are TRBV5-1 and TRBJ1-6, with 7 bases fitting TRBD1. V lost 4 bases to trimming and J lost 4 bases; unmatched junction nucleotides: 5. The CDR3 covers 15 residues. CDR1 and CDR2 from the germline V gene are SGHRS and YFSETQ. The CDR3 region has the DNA TGCGCCAGCAGCGCGACAGGGTCGTATAATTCACCCCTCCACTTT. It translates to CASSATGSYNSPLHF.

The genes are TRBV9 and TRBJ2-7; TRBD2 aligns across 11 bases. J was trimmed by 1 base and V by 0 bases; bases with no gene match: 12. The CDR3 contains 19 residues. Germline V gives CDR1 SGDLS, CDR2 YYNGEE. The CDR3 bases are TGTGCCAGCAGCGTAGGGAATAGCGGGAGGGCCTTCCCTTCCTACGAGCAGTACTTC. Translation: CASSVGNSGRAFPSYEQYF.

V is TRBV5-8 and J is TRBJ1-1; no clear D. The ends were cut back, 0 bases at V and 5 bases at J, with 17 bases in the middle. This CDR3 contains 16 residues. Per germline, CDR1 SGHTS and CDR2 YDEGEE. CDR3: CASSLDGRGQRTEAFF. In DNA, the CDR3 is TGTGCCAGCAGCTTGGACGGCAGAGGGCAGCGGACTGAAGCTTTCTTT.

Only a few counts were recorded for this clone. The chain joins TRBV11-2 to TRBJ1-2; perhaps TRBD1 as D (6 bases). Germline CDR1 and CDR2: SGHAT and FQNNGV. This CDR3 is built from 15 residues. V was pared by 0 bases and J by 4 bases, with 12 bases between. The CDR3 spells CASSLDRGIGYGYTF. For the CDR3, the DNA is TGTGCCAGCAGCTTAGATAGGGGGATCGGCTATGGCTACACCTTC.

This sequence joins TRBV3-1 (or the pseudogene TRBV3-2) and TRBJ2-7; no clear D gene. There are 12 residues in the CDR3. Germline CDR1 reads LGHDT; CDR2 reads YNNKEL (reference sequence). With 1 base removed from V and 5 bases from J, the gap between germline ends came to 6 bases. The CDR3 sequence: CASSQAGHEQYF. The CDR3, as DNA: TGTGCCAGCAGCCAAGCAGGTCACGAGCAGTACTTC.

The DNA for the CDR3 is TGCGCCAGCACCCGCCAGGGGGCCAATTCACCCCTCCACTTT. Translating gives CASTRQGANSPLHF. The rearrangement joins TRBV5-1 to TRBJ1-6; TRBD1 matches 8 bases. With V trimmed by 6 bases and J by 7 bases, 6 bases remained unmatched. The CDR3 runs 14 residues. Germline CDR1 is SGHRS and CDR2 is YFSETQ.

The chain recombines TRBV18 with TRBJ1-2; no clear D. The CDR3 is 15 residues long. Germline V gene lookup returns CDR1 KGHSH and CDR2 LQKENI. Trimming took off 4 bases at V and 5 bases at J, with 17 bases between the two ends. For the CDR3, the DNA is TGTGCCAGCTCACAAGAACAGAGCATTAAATATGGCTACACCTTC. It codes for CASSQEQSIKYGYTF. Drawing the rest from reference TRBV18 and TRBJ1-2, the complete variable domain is NAGVMQNPRHLVRRRGQEARLRCSPMKGHSHVYWYRQLPEEGLKFMVYLQKENIIDESGMPKERFSAEFPKEGPSILRIQQVVRGDSAAYFCASSQEQSIKYGYTFGSGTRLTVV.

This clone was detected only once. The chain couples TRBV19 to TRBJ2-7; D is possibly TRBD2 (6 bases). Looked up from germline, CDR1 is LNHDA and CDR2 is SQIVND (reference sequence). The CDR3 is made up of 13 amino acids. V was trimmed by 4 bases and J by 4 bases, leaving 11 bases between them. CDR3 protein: CASSTQGTYEQYF. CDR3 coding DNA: TGTGCCAGTAGTACTCAAGGGACTTACGAGCAGTACTTC.

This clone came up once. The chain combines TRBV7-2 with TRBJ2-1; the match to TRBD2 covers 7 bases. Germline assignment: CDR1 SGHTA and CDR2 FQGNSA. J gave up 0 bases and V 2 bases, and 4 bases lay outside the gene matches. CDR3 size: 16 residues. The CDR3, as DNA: TGTGCCAGCAGCTTAACGGGGGGTAGCTCCTACAATGAGCAGTTCTTC. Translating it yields CASSLTGGSSYNEQFF.

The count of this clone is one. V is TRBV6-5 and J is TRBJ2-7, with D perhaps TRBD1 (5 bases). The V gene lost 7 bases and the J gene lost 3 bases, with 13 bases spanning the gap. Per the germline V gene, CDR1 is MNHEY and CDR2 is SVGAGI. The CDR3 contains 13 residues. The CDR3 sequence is CASIPGYGYEQYF. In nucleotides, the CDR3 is TGTGCCAGCATCCCAGGGTATGGCTACGAGCAGTACTTC.

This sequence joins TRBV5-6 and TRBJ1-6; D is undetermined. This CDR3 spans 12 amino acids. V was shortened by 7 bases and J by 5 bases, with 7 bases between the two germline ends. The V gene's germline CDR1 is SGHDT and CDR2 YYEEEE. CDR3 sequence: CASQVNNSPLHF. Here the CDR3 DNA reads TGTGCCAGCCAGGTTAATAATTCACCCCTCCACTTT.

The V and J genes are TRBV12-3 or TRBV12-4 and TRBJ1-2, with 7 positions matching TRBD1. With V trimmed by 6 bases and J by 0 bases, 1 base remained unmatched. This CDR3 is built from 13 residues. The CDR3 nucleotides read TGTGCCAGCAGGGGACAGCCTAACTATGGCTACACCTTC. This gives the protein CASRGQPNYGYTF.

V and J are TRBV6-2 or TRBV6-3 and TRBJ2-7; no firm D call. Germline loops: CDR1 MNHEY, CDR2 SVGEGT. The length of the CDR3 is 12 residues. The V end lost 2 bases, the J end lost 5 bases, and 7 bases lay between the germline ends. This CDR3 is CASSYTSNEQYF. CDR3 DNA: TGTGCCAGCAGTTACACTTCTAACGAGCAGTACTTC.

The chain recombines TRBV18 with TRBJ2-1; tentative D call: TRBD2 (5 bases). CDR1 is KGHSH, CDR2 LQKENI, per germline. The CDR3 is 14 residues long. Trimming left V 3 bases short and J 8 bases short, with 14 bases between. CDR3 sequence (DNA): TGTGCCAGCTCACCCCTCACCTCGAGGGATGAGCAGTTCTTC. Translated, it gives CASSPLTSRDEQFF.

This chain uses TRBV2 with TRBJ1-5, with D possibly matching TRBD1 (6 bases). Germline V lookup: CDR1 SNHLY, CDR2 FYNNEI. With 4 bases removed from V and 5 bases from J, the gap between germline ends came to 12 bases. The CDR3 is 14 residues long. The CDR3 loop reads CASSVGRGYQPQHF. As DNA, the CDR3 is TGTGCCAGCAGTGTTGGCAGGGGATATCAGCCCCAGCATTTT.

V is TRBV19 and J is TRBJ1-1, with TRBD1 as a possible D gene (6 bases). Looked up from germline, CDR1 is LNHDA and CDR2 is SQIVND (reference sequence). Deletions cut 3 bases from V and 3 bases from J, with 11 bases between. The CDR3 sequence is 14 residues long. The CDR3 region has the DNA TGTGCCAGTAGTATTCTGGGGGCGGACACTGAAGCTTTCTTT. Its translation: CASSILGADTEAFF.

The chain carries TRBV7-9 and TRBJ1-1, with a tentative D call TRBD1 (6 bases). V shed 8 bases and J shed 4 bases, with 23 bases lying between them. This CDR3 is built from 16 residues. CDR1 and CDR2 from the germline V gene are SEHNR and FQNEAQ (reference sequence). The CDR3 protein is CASLGGAYGSATEAFF. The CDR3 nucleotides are TGTGCCAGCCTCGGGGGGGCCTATGGGAGTGCCACTGAAGCTTTCTTT. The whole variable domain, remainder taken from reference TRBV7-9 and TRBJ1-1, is DTGVSQNPRHKITKRGQNVTFRCDPISEHNRLYWYRQTLGQGPEFLTYFQNEAQLEKSRLLSDRFSAERPKGSFSTLEIQRTEQGDSAMYLCASLGGAYGSATEAFFGQGTRLTVV.

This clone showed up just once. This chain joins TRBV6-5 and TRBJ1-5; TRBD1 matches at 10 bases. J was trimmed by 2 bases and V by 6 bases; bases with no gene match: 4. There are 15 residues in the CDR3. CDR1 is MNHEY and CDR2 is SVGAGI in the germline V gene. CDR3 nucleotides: TGTGCCAGCAGCGAGGACAGGGGGGGCAATCAGCCCCAGCATTTT. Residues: CASSEDRGGNQPQHF.

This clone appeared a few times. The CDR3 here is CASSPMTGNNSPLHF. CDR3 DNA: TGTGCCAGCAGCCCAATGACAGGGAACAATTCACCCCTCCACTTT. The chain links TRBV5-4 to TRBJ1-6; 7 nucleotides align to TRBD1. The CDR3 spans 15 residues. V shed 4 bases and J 7 bases; nucleotides not matched to a gene: 8. Germline-derived CDR1 and CDR2 are SGHNT and YYREEE (reference sequence).

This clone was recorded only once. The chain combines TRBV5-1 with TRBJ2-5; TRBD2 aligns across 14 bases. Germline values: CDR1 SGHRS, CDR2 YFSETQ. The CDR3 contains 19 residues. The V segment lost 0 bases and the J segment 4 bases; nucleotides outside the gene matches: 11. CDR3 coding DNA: TGCGCCAGCAGCTTGGGTTACGGGACTAGCGGGAGTGGGGGAGAGACCCAGTACTTC. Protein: CASSLGYGTSGSGGETQYF.

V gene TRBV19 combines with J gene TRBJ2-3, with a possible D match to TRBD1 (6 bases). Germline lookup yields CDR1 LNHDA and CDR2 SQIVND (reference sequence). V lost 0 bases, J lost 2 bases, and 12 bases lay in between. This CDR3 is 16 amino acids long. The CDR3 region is CASSIDGDIITDTQYF. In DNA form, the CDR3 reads TGTGCCAGTAGTATAGACGGGGACATAATCACAGATACGCAGTATTTT.

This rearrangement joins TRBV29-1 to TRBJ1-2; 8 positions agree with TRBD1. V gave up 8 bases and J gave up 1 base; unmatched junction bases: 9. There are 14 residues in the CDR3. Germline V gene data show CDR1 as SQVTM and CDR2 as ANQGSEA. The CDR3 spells CSIGQGRRNYGYTF. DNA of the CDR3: TGCAGCATCGGACAGGGACGTCGTAACTATGGCTACACCTTC.

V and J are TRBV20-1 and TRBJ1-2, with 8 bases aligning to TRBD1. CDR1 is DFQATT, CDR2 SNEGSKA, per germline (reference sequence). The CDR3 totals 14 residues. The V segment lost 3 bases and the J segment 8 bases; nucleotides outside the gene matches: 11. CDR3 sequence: CSASIRQGMGGYTF. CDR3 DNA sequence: TGCAGTGCTAGTATCAGACAGGGGATGGGAGGCTACACCTTC.

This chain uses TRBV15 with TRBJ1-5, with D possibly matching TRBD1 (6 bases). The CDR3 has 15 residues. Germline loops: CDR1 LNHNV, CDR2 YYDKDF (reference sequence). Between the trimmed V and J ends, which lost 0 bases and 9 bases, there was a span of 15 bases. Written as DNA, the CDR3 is TGTGCCACCAGCAGAGATCTCGAAGGGGGTTGGCCCCAGCATTTT. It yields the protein CATSRDLEGGWPQHF. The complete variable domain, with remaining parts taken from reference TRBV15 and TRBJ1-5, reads DAMVIQNPRYQVTQFGKPVTLSCSQTLNHNVMYWYQQKSSQAPKLLFHYYDKDFNNEADTPDNFQSRRPNTSFCFLDIRSPGLGDTAMYLCATSRDLEGGWPQHFGDGTRLSIL.

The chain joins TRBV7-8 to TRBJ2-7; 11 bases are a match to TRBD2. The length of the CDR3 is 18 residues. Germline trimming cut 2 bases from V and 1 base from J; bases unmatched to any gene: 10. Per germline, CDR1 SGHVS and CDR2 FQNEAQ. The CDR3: CASSLRAGSSGRSYEQYF. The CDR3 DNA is TGTGCCAGCAGCTTAAGGGCGGGATCTAGCGGGAGGTCCTACGAGCAGTACTTC.

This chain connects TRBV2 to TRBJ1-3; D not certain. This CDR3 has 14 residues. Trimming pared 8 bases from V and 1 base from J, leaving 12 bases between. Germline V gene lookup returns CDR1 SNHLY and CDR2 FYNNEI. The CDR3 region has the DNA TGTGCCAGCTCCACGGGGAGGTCTGGAAACACCATATATTTT. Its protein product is CASSTGRSGNTIYF.

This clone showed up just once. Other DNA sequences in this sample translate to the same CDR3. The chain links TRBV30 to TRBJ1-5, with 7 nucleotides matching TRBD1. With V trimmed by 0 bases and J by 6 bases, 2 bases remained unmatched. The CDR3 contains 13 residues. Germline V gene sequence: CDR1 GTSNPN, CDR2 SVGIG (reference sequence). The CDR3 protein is CAWSVQGSQPQHF. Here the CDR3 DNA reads TGTGCCTGGAGTGTACAGGGGTCTCAGCCCCAGCATTTT.